The next 31 T cell receptor beta chains were all read from a single sample in a study of T cells after posttransplantation cyclophosphamide. Cyclophosphamide on days +3 and +4 followed busulfan-fludarabine conditioning and a marrow graft. The method was immunoSEQ multiplex PCR; TCRdb's version includes in-frame clones alone and lacks a portion of them. The data show tens of thousands of clones, roughly nine tenths seen once. The sequenced sample was PBMCs, obtained after allogeneic stem cell transplant with posttransplant cyclophosphamide. The receptors were sampled from a female patient in her 30s who received an allogeneic stem cell transplant from an unrelated donor, was CMV-positive, and had no GVHD. Part of the T cell pool may stem from the graft donor.

This chain links TRBV13 with TRBJ1-1, with D possibly matching TRBD1 (5 bases). V shed 5 bases and J shed 4 bases, with 14 bases lying between them. In germline, CDR1 is PRHDT, CDR2 FYEKMQ (reference sequence). The CDR3 runs to 14 residues. CDR3 in amino acids: CASSIPGGFTEAFF. The CDR3 DNA sequence: TGTGCCAGCAGCATCCCTGGGGGGTTCACTGAAGCTTTCTTT.

The chain uses TRBV27 and TRBJ2-2; D might be TRBD2 (7 bases). Germline lookup yields CDR1 MNHEY and CDR2 SMNVEV (reference sequence). V was trimmed by 8 bases and J by 4 bases, leaving 20 bases between them. The CDR3 is 16 amino acids. The CDR3 DNA reads as TGTGCCAGCCTCAGAGGGGGGGTTTTGAGCACCGGGGAGCTGTTTTTT. Translated: CASLRGGVLSTGELFF.

The CDR3 DNA is TGTGCCAGCAGCTCACGGACAGATAGCTCCTACGAGCAGTACTTC. It yields the protein CASSSRTDSSYEQYF. The chain carries TRBV11-3 and TRBJ2-7, with a tentative D call TRBD1 (6 bases). V was clipped by 4 bases and J by 0 bases, with 13 bases between them. This CDR3 has 15 amino acids. Germline V gene lookup returns CDR1 SGHNT and CDR2 YENEEA.

The chain links TRBV7-6 to TRBJ2-5; 11 nucleotides agree with TRBD1. The DNA end is a closer match to TRBJ2-7, so the J assignment may be wrong. This CDR3 has 17 residues. CDR1 is SGHVS and CDR2 is FNYEAQ in the germline V gene. The CDR3 DNA is TGTGCCAGCAGCTTGGGGGCTCGGGACAGGGGGTCCTACGAGCAGTACTTC. Its translation: CASSLGARDRGSYEQYF.

This clone came up a few times. This chain links TRBV5-5 with TRBJ1-3; D remains unclear. The CDR3 contains 12 residues. Germline V lookup: CDR1 SGHKS, CDR2 YYEKEE (reference sequence). V gave up 3 bases and J gave up 4 bases, with 5 bases separating them. The CDR3 DNA reads TGTGCCAGCAGCTGGCAGGGAAACACCATATATTTT. Protein product: CASSWQGNTIYF. Combining the CDR3 with reference TRBV5-5 and TRBJ1-3 gives the whole variable domain DAGVTQSPTHLIKTRGQQVTLRCSPISGHKSVSWYQQVLGQGPQFIFQYYEKEERGRGNFPDRFSARQFPNYSSELNVNALLLGDSALYLCASSWQGNTIYFGEGSWLTVV.

This chain links TRBV27 with TRBJ2-1, with D maybe TRBD2 (5 bases). This CDR3 contains 14 residues. Trimming shortened V by 6 bases and J by 8 bases, and 17 bases separated the two germline ends. Germline lookup yields CDR1 MNHEY and CDR2 SMNVEV (reference sequence). CDR3 amino acids: CASRGQRGLHEQFF. The CDR3 DNA sequence: TGTGCCAGCAGAGGGCAGAGAGGGTTACATGAGCAGTTCTTC.

V usage is TRBV9 and J usage is TRBJ1-2, with TRBD1 as a possible D gene (5 bases). CDR1 and CDR2 (germline): SGDLS, YYNGEE. There are 13 residues in the CDR3. V lost 3 bases and J 4 bases, leaving 10 bases between the germline ends. The chain's CDR3 is CASSGQSVYGYTF. CDR3 sequence (DNA): TGTGCCAGCAGCGGACAGTCTGTCTATGGCTACACCTTC.

The chain employs TRBV6-5 and TRBJ2-2, with 12 bases lining up with TRBD2. The CDR3 is 15 amino acids. In germline, CDR1 is MNHEY, CDR2 SVGAGI. The trim removed 6 bases at V and 6 bases at J, leaving 5 bases unmatched. The CDR3 DNA follows: TGTGCCAGCAGAAGGACTAGCGGGGTATCCGGGGAGCTGTTTTTT. Protein sequence: CASRRTSGVSGELFF.

This chain uses TRBV27 with TRBJ2-5; 7 bases line up with TRBD2. The CDR3 is 16 residues long. Germline CDR1 reads MNHEY; CDR2 reads SMNVEV (reference sequence). V shed 5 bases and J 2 bases; nucleotides not matched to a gene: 11. CDR3 in amino acids: CASSPLGAGEQETQYF. CDR3 in DNA: TGTGCCAGCAGTCCCCTCGGCGCGGGGGAACAAGAGACCCAGTACTTC.

The CDR3 DNA sequence: TGTGCCAGCAGCCCTAGCGGGGGTTACACAGATACGCAGTATTTT. This translates into CASSPSGGYTDTQYF. The chain employs TRBV9 and TRBJ2-3; 10 positions match TRBD2. V lost 4 bases, J lost 2 bases, and 4 bases stayed unmatched. Per germline, CDR1 SGDLS and CDR2 YYNGEE. CDR3 length: 15 residues.

The chain combines TRBV6-4 with TRBJ1-2, with D possibly being TRBD1 (5 bases). Looked up from germline, CDR1 is MRHNA and CDR2 is SNTAGT. The CDR3 covers 13 residues. V lost 7 bases, J lost 3 bases, and 12 bases lay in between. The DNA for the CDR3 is TGTGCCAGCACAACAGGAGATGACTATGGCTACACCTTC. It translates to CASTTGDDYGYTF.

The chain uses TRBV5-4 and TRBJ2-2; D gene uncertain. Trimming pared 0 bases from V and 7 bases from J, leaving 4 bases between. This CDR3 has 12 amino acids. CDR1 and CDR2 from the germline V gene are SGHNT and YYREEE (reference sequence). Written as DNA, the CDR3 is TGTGCCAGCAGCTTGGCTCTCGGGGAGCTGTTTTTT. Its protein is CASSLALGELFF.

The V call is TRBV6-5, the J call TRBJ2-5, with 9 bases identical to TRBD1. Per the germline V gene, CDR1 is MNHEY and CDR2 is SVGAGI. The CDR3 has 15 residues. V shed 2 bases and J 5 bases; nucleotides not matched to a gene: 6. The CDR3 DNA follows: TGTGCCAGCAGTTACCAGACAGGGGGTCTCGAGACCCAGTACTTC. Residues: CASSYQTGGLETQYF.

The chain is built from TRBV2 and TRBJ2-1; TRBD1 matches 8 bases. Per the germline V gene, CDR1 is SNHLY and CDR2 is FYNNEI. J lost 6 bases, V lost 4 bases, and 11 bases had no gene match. The CDR3 sequence is 16 residues long. CDR3 bases: TGTGCCAGCAGTGCTCCGACAGGGGCCGGAATCAATGAGCAGTTCTTC. Translating it yields CASSAPTGAGINEQFF.

This chain joins TRBV18 and TRBJ1-4, with a possible D match to TRBD1 (6 bases). CDR3 length equals 14 residues. V was clipped by 3 bases and J by 5 bases, with 10 bases between them. CDR1 and CDR2 from the germline V gene are KGHSH and LQKENI. CDR3 amino acids: CASSPPDRNEKLFF. Written as DNA, the CDR3 is TGTGCCAGCTCACCTCCGGACAGAAATGAAAAACTGTTTTTT.

The rearrangement joins TRBV28 to TRBJ2-5, with 8 bases aligning to TRBD1. The V and J ends lost 2 bases and 5 bases, in that order; junction bases with no gene match: 4. This CDR3 contains 14 residues. CDR1 and CDR2 from the germline V gene are MDHEN and SYDVKM. The CDR3 sequence is CASSLRQGRETQYF. CDR3 coding DNA: TGTGCCAGCAGTTTAAGACAGGGGAGGGAGACCCAGTACTTC.

This clone was detected only a few times. The gene calls are TRBV6-5 and TRBJ1-1; D is unclear. Per germline, CDR1 MNHEY and CDR2 SVGAGI. V was clipped by 0 bases and J by 3 bases, with 11 bases between them. This CDR3 has 15 residues. In nucleotides, the CDR3 is TGTGCCAGCAGTTACTCGTCCCGAGGAGACACTGAAGCTTTCTTT. This translates into CASSYSSRGDTEAFF.

V gene TRBV5-1 combines with J gene TRBJ2-1; 9 nucleotides align to TRBD1. The trim removed 3 bases at V and 3 bases at J, leaving 4 bases unmatched. Germline CDR1 reads SGHRS; CDR2 reads YFSETQ. This CDR3 region has 15 residues. The CDR3 spells CASSYPGQGYNEQFF. The CDR3 DNA follows: TGCGCCAGCAGCTATCCGGGACAGGGCTACAATGAGCAGTTCTTC.

This clone was seen just once. The rearrangement uses TRBV7-2 and TRBJ2-7, with 9 bases aligning to TRBD2. Germline CDR1 is SGHTA and CDR2 is FQGNSA. The J segment lost 6 bases and the V segment lost 5 bases, leaving 20 bases of the junction unmatched. The CDR3 covers 18 residues. The DNA of the CDR3 is TGTGCCAGCAGCCAGGTCGTTGCGGGAGGGTTGACCTTATCCGAGCAGTACTTC. This gives the protein CASSQVVAGGLTLSEQYF.

This chain links TRBV18 with TRBJ2-7; tentatively, D is TRBD2 (6 bases). V dropped 6 bases and J dropped 3 bases, with 15 bases sitting between them. The CDR3 runs to 14 residues. The germline V gene encodes CDR1 KGHSH and CDR2 LQKENI. This CDR3 is CASSKSGRSYEQYF. CDR3 coding DNA: TGTGCCAGCTCCAAATCCGGGAGAAGCTACGAGCAGTACTTC.

The chain has TRBV4-1 and TRBJ1-2; 9 positions match TRBD1. Looked up from germline, CDR1 is MGHRA and CDR2 is YSYEKL. V gave up 3 bases and J gave up 13 bases; unmatched junction bases: 9. This CDR3 region has 13 residues. The CDR3 DNA reads TGCGCCAGCAGCCACGGGGGGGACAGGGCAAGCACCTTC. It codes for CASSHGGDRASTF.

On this clone itself: The junction differs from germline at one of its ends, possibly a read error. Other DNA variants within this sample encode the same CDR3. The chain employs TRBV7-2 and TRBJ1-2, with a tentative D call TRBD1 (6 bases). The germline V gene encodes CDR1 SGHTA and CDR2 FQGNSA. The CDR3 has 15 residues. CDR3 in amino acids: CASSSRQASNYGYTF. As DNA, the CDR3 is TGCGCCAGCAGCTCGCGACAGGCATCTAACTATGGCTACACCTTC.

For this clone: Different DNA sequences within this sample yield the same CDR3. V is TRBV10-3 and J is TRBJ1-6; D ambiguous. The CDR3 runs 17 residues. The V gene lost 0 bases and the J gene lost 5 bases, with 14 bases spanning the gap. The germline V gene encodes CDR1 ENHRY and CDR2 SYGVKD. CDR3 amino acids: CAISESKSGFHNSPLHF. The CDR3 bases are TGTGCCATCAGTGAGTCGAAATCCGGGTTTCATAATTCACCCCTCCACTTT.

V and J are TRBV6-4 and TRBJ2-5; perhaps TRBD2 as D (8 bases). V was clipped by 6 bases and J by 9 bases, with 26 bases between them. The germline gives CDR1 MRHNA, CDR2 SNTAGT. The CDR3 consists of 16 residues. The CDR3 coding sequence is TGTGCCAGCAGGATAATACGGGAGGGGGCGCGGGGTGCCCAGTACTTC. It translates to CASRIIREGARGAQYF.

This chain connects TRBV5-6 to TRBJ2-5, with 8 bases fitting TRBD1. J was trimmed by 3 bases and V by 2 bases; bases with no gene match: 3. The CDR3 covers 14 residues. Germline CDR1 SGHDT, CDR2 YYEEEE. The CDR3 DNA follows: TGTGCCAGCAGCTTCCCGACAGGGGAAGAGACCCAGTACTTC. Protein: CASSFPTGEETQYF.

The rearrangement uses TRBV29-1 and TRBJ2-5; D is perhaps TRBD1 (5 bases). CDR1 and CDR2 (germline): SQVTM, ANQGSEA. The CDR3 runs 14 residues. V shed 1 base and J shed 4 bases, with 13 bases lying between them. CDR3 in amino acids: CSVEGVGQGETQYF. CDR3 DNA: TGCAGCGTTGAAGGGGTAGGGCAGGGAGAGACCCAGTACTTC. The full variable domain, with the rest looked up from reference TRBV29-1 and TRBJ2-5, is SAVISQKPSRDICQRGTSLTIQCQVDSQVTMMFWYRQQPGQSLTLIATANQGSEATYESGFVIDKFPISRPNLTFSTLTVSNMSPEDSSIYLCSVEGVGQGETQYFGPGTRLLVL.

The CDR3 spells CASSYTVYEQYF. CDR3 in DNA: TGTGCCAGCAGCTATACTGTCTACGAGCAGTACTTC. The chain employs TRBV14 and TRBJ2-7; D remains unclear. This CDR3 contains 12 residues. The germline V gene has CDR1 SGHDN and CDR2 FVKESK. V was trimmed by 5 bases and J by 3 bases, leaving 8 bases between them.

V and J are TRBV5-1 and TRBJ2-5; D gene ambiguous. Trimming stripped 0 bases from V and 1 base from J, with 10 bases between. This CDR3 contains 15 residues. The germline V gene has CDR1 SGHRS and CDR2 YFSETQ. CDR3 nucleotides: TGCGCCAGCAGCTTGGCGGGTCTACCCCAAGAGACCCAGTACTTC. Its translation: CASSLAGLPQETQYF.

The rearrangement links TRBV19 to TRBJ1-5, with D perhaps matching TRBD1 (6 bases). V shed 7 bases and J shed 2 bases, with 9 bases lying between them. The CDR3 has 13 amino acids. Germline assignment: CDR1 LNHDA and CDR2 SQIVND (reference sequence). The CDR3 spells CASNGQRNQPQHF. CDR3 sequence (DNA): TGTGCCAGTAACGGACAGCGCAATCAGCCCCAGCATTTT.

The chain recombines TRBV19 with TRBJ1-3; the D is unclear. Per germline, CDR1 LNHDA and CDR2 SQIVND (reference sequence). Trimming took off 3 bases at V and 0 bases at J, with 18 bases between the two ends. The CDR3 has 18 amino acids. This chain's CDR3 is CASSIPWSRPSSGNTIYF. The DNA for the CDR3 is TGTGCCAGTAGTATTCCGTGGTCCAGGCCGAGCTCTGGAAACACCATATATTTT. The full variable domain, completed using reference TRBV19 and TRBJ1-3, is DGGITQSPKYLFRKEGQNVTLSCEQNLNHDAMYWYRQDPGQGLRLIYYSQIVNDFQKGDIAEGYSVSREKKESFPLTVTSAQKNPTAFYLCASSIPWSRPSSGNTIYFGEGSWLTVV.

The chain carries TRBV7-8 and TRBJ2-7; maybe TRBD2 (5 bases). V was cut by 5 bases and J by 2 bases, with 16 bases left in between. This CDR3 is built from 15 residues. The germline CDR1 and CDR2 sequences are SGHVS and FQNEAQ. CDR3 bases: TGTGCCAGCAGCCGCAACCGGACCGGGACCTACGAGCAGTACTTC. Translated, it gives CASSRNRTGTYEQYF. Supplemented by reference TRBV7-8 and TRBJ2-7, the full variable domain reads GAGVSQSPRYKVAKRGQDVALRCDPISGHVSLFWYQQALGQGPEFLTYFQNEAQLDKSGLPSDRFFAERPEGSVSTLKIQRTQQEDSAVYLCASSRNRTGTYEQYFGPGTRLTVT.